This is a list of T cell receptor beta chains from one sample in a study of blood T cell repertoires in COVID-19. Assay: immunoSEQ multiplex PCR; the TCRdb copy retains only in-frame clones and omits some. The sample yields roughly 280,000 clones, approximately 91% seen once. Sequences were obtained from peripheral blood. The receptors were sampled from a woman aged 25 to 39 with COVID-19, enrolled during active disease. Each CDR3 is given with its conserved first and last residue. A D gene is named only where the DNA matches it firmly. Size is omitted from some rows. Given values are once, few, many or a class for expanded clones.

CDR3 | DNA | D | J | size | V
CASSSPPGDYTF | TGTGCCAGCAGTTCACCGCCGGGGGACTACACCTTC | NA | TRBJ1-2 | NA | TRBV28
CSAGQLGSREQYF | TGCAGCGCTGGACAGCTGGGATCACGCGAGCAGTACTTC | NA | TRBJ2-7 | NA | TRBV29-1
CASSNYDRWVGETQYF | TGTGCCAGCAGCAATTACGACAGGTGGGTGGGAGAGACCCAGTACTTC | NA | TRBJ2-5 | NA | TRBV11-3
CARSLRDRGYTDTQYF | TGTGCCAGAAGCTTAAGGGACAGGGGATACACAGATACGCAGTATTTT | TRBD1 | TRBJ2-3 | NA | TRBV5-3
CASSQAAVGGYEQYF | TGTGCCAGCAGCCAAGCGGCCGTTGGAGGCTACGAGCAGTACTTC | NA | TRBJ2-7 | NA | TRBV3-1/TRBV3-2
CASSLAEGPTYGYTF | TGTGCCAGCAGCTTAGCGGAGGGACCGACCTATGGCTACACCTTC | NA | TRBJ1-2 | NA | TRBV7-2
CSAKARQNTEAFF | TGCAGCGCAAAAGCGAGGCAGAACACTGAAGCTTTCTTT | NA | TRBJ1-1 | NA | TRBV29-1
CASSYAIAGKFAEQYF | TGTGCCAGCAGCTACGCTATAGCGGGAAAGTTTGCGGAGCAGTACTTC | TRBD2 | TRBJ2-7 | NA | TRBV7-6
CASSSTGGDYEQYF | TGCGCCAGCAGCTCTACAGGGGGGGACTACGAGCAGTACTTC | NA | TRBJ2-7 | NA | TRBV5-1
CASSLTDSNQPQHF | TGTGCCAGCAGCTTGACAGATAGCAATCAGCCCCAGCATTTT | NA | TRBJ1-5 | once | TRBV7-8
CATSRDVGQTYEQYF | TGTGCCACCAGCAGAGATGTTGGACAGACCTACGAGCAGTACTTC | NA | TRBJ2-7 | NA | TRBV15
CASSIVPPGLAGVRYNEQFF | TGTGCCAGTAGTATAGTCCCTCCGGGACTAGCGGGAGTGAGGTACAATGAGCAGTTCTTC | TRBD2 | TRBJ2-1 | NA | TRBV19
CAWTQRRSVFNYGYTF | TGTGCCTGGACCCAACGGAGGAGCGTCTTTAACTATGGCTACACCTTC | NA | TRBJ1-2 | NA | TRBV30
CASSYQVSYEQYF | TGTGCCAGCAGTTATCAGGTCTCCTACGAGCAGTACTTC | NA | TRBJ2-7 | NA | TRBV27
CASSPPQRGYNEQFF | TGTGCCAGCAGCCCCCCCCAGCGGGGGTACAATGAGCAGTTCTTC | TRBD2 | TRBJ2-1 | NA | TRBV5-4
CASSTPGQSHETQYF | TGTGCCAGTAGTACACCGGGACAGAGCCATGAGACCCAGTACTTC | TRBD1 | TRBJ2-5 | NA | TRBV19
CASSFDRTAYNSPLHF | TGTGCCAGCAGTTTCGACAGGACTGCCTATAATTCACCCCTCCACTTT | NA | TRBJ1-6 | NA | TRBV28
CASSPGTGTGNTIYF | TGCGCCAGCAGTCCCGGGACAGGGACTGGAAACACCATATATTTT | TRBD1 | TRBJ1-3 | few | TRBV5-1
CASSPQGWLIDSNQPQHF | TGTGCCAGCAGTCCTCAGGGGTGGCTCATTGATAGCAATCAGCCCCAGCATTTT | NA | TRBJ1-5 | few | TRBV27
CASSQSRGRDTQYF | TGCGCCAGCAGCCAAAGCAGGGGGAGAGATACGCAGTATTTT | TRBD1 | TRBJ2-3 | NA | TRBV4-3
CATSRFNRDRYSGNTIYF | TGTGCCACCAGCAGATTCAACCGGGACAGATACTCTGGAAACACCATATATTTT | TRBD1 | TRBJ1-3 | NA | TRBV15
CATSRSGGTAGEDEQYF | TGTGCCACCAGCAGGTCAGGAGGTACGGCGGGAGAAGACGAGCAGTACTTC | TRBD2 | TRBJ2-7 | NA | TRBV15
CASTATGSNNQPQHF | TGTGCCAGCACCGCGACAGGGAGTAACAATCAGCCCCAGCATTTT | TRBD1 | TRBJ1-5 | NA | TRBV28
CASSIGTGGANTEAFF | TGTGCCAGTAGCATTGGGACAGGGGGAGCGAACACTGAAGCTTTCTTT | TRBD1 | TRBJ1-1 | NA | TRBV19
CASSSSRDFIKYEQYF | TGTGCCAGCAGCAGCAGCCGGGACTTCATAAAATACGAGCAGTACTTC | NA | TRBJ2-7 | NA | TRBV13